This is a list of T cell receptor beta chains from one sample in a study of CD8 T cells in Susac syndrome. In TCRdb, the immunoSEQ multiplex PCR reads were re-called with MiXCR into one record per CDR3 protein. The data show about 160,000 distinct CDR3 sequences, about 94% seen once. The source material was CD4+ T cells from PBMCs. The source is a human donor in good health. Each CDR3 is given with its conserved first and last residue. The D gene is left open where the match is weak. For some rows the clone size is stated as once, few or many, or as a class when expanded; others skip it.

clone size,V gene,D gene,J gene,CDR3 protein,CDR3 DNA
-,TRBV18,TRBD1,TRBJ2-7,CASSPEQGDGYEQYF,TGTGCCAGCTCACCCGAACAGGGGGATGGGTACGAGCAGTACTTC
-,TRBV12-3/TRBV12-4,-,TRBJ1-1,CASSLQGYTEAFF,TGTGCCAGCAGTTTACAGGGGTACACTGAAGCTTTCTTT
-,TRBV29-1,-,TRBJ2-2,CSVQGLNTGELFF,TGCAGCGTTCAGGGGCTTAACACCGGGGAGCTGTTTTTT
-,TRBV2,-,TRBJ1-4,CASRLSRRLFF,TGTGCCAGCAGGCTTAGTCGGAGACTGTTTTTT
-,TRBV5-4,-,TRBJ2-6,CASSAGLRSGANVLTF,TGTGCCAGCAGCGCGGGGCTCCGCTCTGGGGCCAACGTCCTGACTTTC
-,TRBV10-2,-,TRBJ1-1,CASSPQGEEAFF,TGCGCCAGCAGTCCTCAGGGTGAAGAAGCTTTCTTT
-,TRBV15,-,TRBJ1-6,CATSIGGSNSPLHF,TGTGCCACCAGTATAGGGGGGAGTAATTCACCCCTCCACTTT
-,TRBV12-3/TRBV12-4,-,TRBJ1-2,CASTQLSQGGYTF,TGTGCCAGCACCCAATTAAGCCAGGGGGGCTACACCTTC
-,TRBV6-5,-,TRBJ2-3,CASSRSLTPTDTQYF,TGTGCCAGCAGCCGCTCCTTGACCCCCACAGATACGCAGTATTTT
-,TRBV3-1,-,TRBJ2-5,CASSQGLVIETQYF,TGTGCCAGCAGCCAAGGATTAGTAATAGAGACCCAGTACTTC
-,TRBV12-3/TRBV12-4,TRBD1,TRBJ1-1,CASSAQGGWKAFF,TGTGCCAGCAGTGCCCAAGGGGGCTGGAAAGCTTTCTTT
once,TRBV15,-,TRBJ1-1,CATSREVGRSGAEAFF,TGTGCCACCAGCAGAGAGGTTGGTCGGTCGGGAGCTGAAGCTTTCTTT
once,TRBV2,-,TRBJ2-2,CASSERHTGELFF,TGTGCCAGCTCTGAGCGCCACACCGGGGAGCTGTTTTTT
-,TRBV7-2,-,TRBJ2-7,CASSLVSALNYEQYF,TGTGCCAGCAGCTTAGTTTCAGCCTTAAACTACGAGCAGTACTTC
-,TRBV24-1,TRBD1,TRBJ2-5,CATSDRGQGKETQYF,TGTGCCACCAGTGACCGGGGACAGGGCAAAGAGACCCAGTACTTC
-,TRBV5-6,-,TRBJ1-2,CASSARGAYGYTF,TGTGCCAGCAGCGCCAGGGGCGCCTATGGCTACACCTTC
-,TRBV2,TRBD1,TRBJ2-1,CASSEPSGTGGYNEQFF,TGTGCCAGCAGTGAGCCCTCCGGGACAGGGGGGTACAATGAGCAGTTCTTC
-,TRBV19,TRBD1,TRBJ2-1,CASSMTGVGEQFF,TGTGCCAGTAGTATGACAGGGGTCGGTGAGCAGTTCTTC
once,TRBV12-3/TRBV12-4,-,TRBJ1-1,CASSFRVRTEAFF,TGTGCCAGCAGTTTCAGGGTAAGGACTGAAGCTTTCTTT
once,TRBV19,-,TRBJ2-3,CASSHRAGTDTQYF,TGTGCCAGTAGCCACAGGGCCGGCACAGATACGCAGTATTTT
-,TRBV19,-,TRBJ1-1,CASSMGGGNTEAFF,TGTGCCAGTAGTATGGGAGGGGGGAACACTGAAGCTTTCTTT
-,TRBV3-1,-,TRBJ2-1,CASSQAPSEQFF,TGTGCCAGCAGCCAAGCACCCAGTGAGCAGTTCTTC
-,TRBV5-1,-,TRBJ2-7,CASSIGQLYEQYF,TGCGCCAGCAGCATAGGACAGCTCTACGAGCAGTACTTC
-,TRBV5-1,-,TRBJ1-5,CASSSERDQPQHF,TGCGCCAGCAGTTCTGAGAGGGATCAGCCCCAGCATTTT
-,TRBV3-1,-,TRBJ1-3,CASSQDQSAFSGNTIYF,TGTGCCAGCAGCCAAGATCAGTCGGCTTTCTCTGGAAACACCATATATTTT
-,TRBV20-1,TRBD1,TRBJ1-6,CSASPQGVYNSPLHF,TGCAGTGCTAGCCCCCAGGGGGTGTATAATTCACCCCTCCACTTT
-,TRBV3-1,TRBD1,TRBJ1-1,CASSQAGGNTEAFF,TGTGCCAGCAGCCAGGCAGGGGGCAACACTGAAGCTTTCTTT
-,TRBV6-2/TRBV6-3,TRBD2,TRBJ2-5,CASSFRGGAETQYF,TGTGCCAGCAGTTTTCGGGGGGGGGCAGAGACCCAGTACTTC
-,TRBV10-2,TRBD1,TRBJ1-2,CASAGQGLGYTF,TGCGCCAGCGCGGGACAGGGCCTTGGCTACACCTTC
-,TRBV5-6,TRBD1,TRBJ2-3,CASSLLKTGGRTDTQYF,TGTGCCAGCAGCTTGCTGAAGACAGGGGGCCGCACAGATACGCAGTATTTT
once,TRBV15,-,TRBJ1-3,CATSRPPGRLSSGNTIYF,TGTGCCACCAGCAGACCTCCCGGACGGCTTAGCTCTGGAAACACCATATATTTT
-,TRBV4-2,TRBD2,TRBJ2-2,CASSQAVGLAGGSGAGELFF,TGTGCCAGCAGCCAAGCCGTCGGACTAGCGGGGGGGTCGGGTGCCGGGGAGCTGTTTTTT
-,TRBV5-8,TRBD1,TRBJ1-2,CASSKGTAYYGYTF,TGTGCCAGCAGCAAGGGGACAGCGTACTATGGCTACACCTTC
-,TRBV11-2,-,TRBJ2-5,CASSHRSSGETQYF,TGTGCCAGCAGTCATAGGAGTTCGGGAGAGACCCAGTACTTC
-,TRBV5-1,TRBD1,TRBJ2-3,CASSSAGQGGADTQYF,TGCGCCAGCAGCTCTGCTGGACAGGGCGGCGCAGATACGCAGTATTTT
once,TRBV3-1,-,TRBJ1-4,CASEGAGNEKLFF,TGTGCCAGCGAGGGAGCAGGAAATGAAAAACTGTTTTTT
once,TRBV5-4,-,TRBJ1-1,CASSLGGTGVALF,TGTGCCAGCAGCTTAGGAGGGACGGGGGTAGCTCTCTTT